This TCR beta chain was profiled in a study of response to subunit inactivated influenza vaccine. TCRdb re-called the RT-PCR reads through MiXCR, storing one row per CDR3 protein. Of 650,000 to 850,000 distinct CDR3 sequences listed, about 15% are singletons. This clonotype was seen more than once but under ten times. CDR1 and CDR2 (germline): LNHDA, SQIVND (reference sequence). After removal of 2 bases from V and 2 bases from J, the junction contained 6 bases not matched to a gene. The length of the CDR3 is 15 residues. The J gene is TRBJ2-7, the V gene TRBV19, with 7 bases matching TRBD1. Sequencing used PBMCs from blood, obtained around 15 days before vaccination. This receptor was taken from a man in his fifties who received an inactivated influenza vaccine. In nucleotides, the CDR3 is TGTGCCAGTAGTATACAAGGGACAGACCCCTACGAGCAGTACTTC. Residues: CASSIQGTDPYEQYF.